This TCR beta chain was retrieved from a study of shared clonotypes between healthy human individuals (dated by TCRdb to 2018 to 2021). Regarding the study in general: A few men and two women, aged 18 to 49 years, made up the cohort. For each donor, CD4 naive and CD4 memory were each run on three plates, CD8 naive on two plates, and CD8 memory on one plate. The study deeply sequenced blood TCR repertoires of about 5 healthy adults to estimate repertoire size and the extent of clonotype sharing between individuals. Per donor, leukapheresis produced somewhere between about 0.8 and 9 billion PBMCs. Libraries were prepared and TCR repertoires were sequenced by different laboratories using diverse techniques, in order to increase sequencing depth and limit assay-specific biases. Study-level results and caveats: Naive subsets generally had larger estimated clonotype richness than memory subsets. Across a handful of donors, 5% to 6% of naive CD4, roughly 3.3% of naive CD8, 2.3% of memory CD4, and 0.4% of memory CD8 clonotypes were shared. Compared with non-shared clonotypes, the clonotypes found in all four sorted-subset donors had higher generation probabilities. Rarefaction of sorted-subset datasets indicated incomplete sequencing despite the large sequencing depth. Pairwise subsampling led to the expectation that sequencing depth would affect the degree of clonotype sharing among donors. Because the study included a small number of donors, the genetic and exposure-history diversity represented was limited. Only blood was sampled, and tissue TCR repertoires likely differ from those in blood.

TCR CDR3 regions were amplified from genomic DNA by multiplex PCR using the deep immunoSEQ assay. Extracted genomic DNA from each cell subset was spread evenly across all wells of several immunoSEQ 96-well plates, with each plate serving as a replicate. For sorted subsets, each replicate PCR was loaded with approximately 200 ng genomic DNA, equivalent to approximately 27,000 T cell genomes. The purified libraries were quantified using a Qubit 3.0 fluorometer, sized with a Bioanalyzer 2100, and then quantified again using the KAPA Library Quantification kit. Every immunoSEQ 96-well plate was sequenced on a separate single-read 150-cycle Illumina NextSeq 550 flow cell. As for the original processing: Because only junctional sequences without quality scores were contained in the immunoSEQ output, filtering matching that applied to full-length reads could not be performed. To assign V/J genes and CDR3, sequences were annotated using PyIR, a Python wrapper for IgBLAST v1.9, with IMGT germline references. Reads were removed for weak V/J assignments (E-value above 1e-6), missing CDR3, stop codons, out-of-frame junctions, or ambiguous translated residues. V3J clonotypes were defined by identical inferred V gene, J gene, and CDR3 amino acid sequence. Percentage overlap between repertoires was calculated by dividing the number of shared unique clonotypes by the size of the smaller repertoire. Three approaches were used to assess repertoire richness: RTK rarefaction, the Chao1 estimator, and Recon v2.1 estimates of unobserved clonotypes. Generation probabilities were computed with OLGA for all TCRbeta clonotypes obtained by the gDNA method from several donors. As stored in TCRdb, this immuneACCESS dataset retains in-frame rearrangements with V and J assigned. A fraction of the clones does not appear; measured against another copy, unresolved V genes explain less than half of the discrepancy, and the remainder lacks a known reason. Clonal size and the V and J genes are those of that table, whereas D and trimming came from the DNA. The sample table records under 750,000 clones; roughly 72% of these occur just once. The ten largest clones capture over 1.5% of the sample.

Remarks on this clone: Its cognate antigen has yet to be identified. No much larger clone exists at a distance of one base, and base qualities are not known.

Donors were healthy HIV-negative adults with no recently reported acute infections or vaccinations. Every donor was a Caucasian adult residing in Nashville, Tennessee, USA. CD4+ T cells were enriched through magnetic negative selection, after which naive cells were positively selected on CD45RA and the remaining negative fraction served as the memory subset. Blood was collected by leukapheresis, and PBMCs were isolated by Ficoll-Histopaque density gradient centrifugation and then cryopreserved in liquid nitrogen vapor phase. Purity and quantity of every magnetically sorted T cell population were checked by analytical flow cytometry. Each sorted fraction had its genomic DNA isolated and then quantified by UV absorbance on a Nanodrop 2000c. Specimen: memory CD4+ T cells sorted from blood. The meaning of the sample's cell subset or site label: CD45RA-negative fraction. The TCR sequence derives from a woman aged 25 to 39 in good health.

The CDR3 in this case is CASSPSGRGVGETQYF. The DNA sequence reads TGTGCCAGCTCACCAAGCGGGAGGGGAGTCGGAGAGACCCAGTACTTC. The receptor chain draws on TRBV18 and TRBJ2-5; 10 junctional bases match TRBD2. The V end gives up 2 bases and the J end 4 bases, leaving 7 bases in the junction not matched to a gene. CDR1 is given as KGHSH and CDR2 as LQKENI, both from the germline V gene. Its CDR3 holds 16 amino acids, cysteine through phenylalanine. Here the CDR3 DNA is all that survives: 48 bases in frame from base 1. The full variable domain, completed from the reference TRBV18 and TRBJ2-5 proteins outside the CDR3, reads NAGVMQNPRHLVRRRGQEARLRCSPMKGHSHVYWYRQLPEEGLKFMVYLQKENIIDESGMPKERFSAEFPKEGPSILRIQQVVRGDSAAYFCASSPSGRGVGETQYFGPGTRLLVL.